This is a list of T cell receptor beta chains from one sample in a study of blood T cell repertoires in COVID-19. Using immunoSEQ multiplex PCR, the repertoire was profiled, and TCRdb retains in-frame clones only, with some absent. The table has 110,000 to 150,000 clones, approximately 82% seen once. The sequencing sample was made of peripheral blood. The source is a man in his 60s with active or convalescent COVID-19. Each CDR3 is given with its conserved first and last residue. A D gene is named only where the DNA matches it firmly. Size tells how often a clone was seen (once, few, many) or the class of an expanded clone, and some rows leave it out.

size: NA
V: TRBV7-9
J: TRBJ1-4
D: TRBD1
DNA: TGTGCCAGCAGCCCCGGACAGGGAGGTGAAAAACTGTTTTTT
CDR3: CASSPGQGGEKLFF

size: once
V: TRBV19
J: TRBJ1-2
D: TRBD1
DNA: TGTGCCAGTAGCCTGGGACAGGGCATTTATGGCTACACCTTC
CDR3: CASSLGQGIYGYTF

size: NA
V: TRBV6-5
J: TRBJ1-2
D: NA
DNA: TGTGCCAGCAGTCAACAGGGATCTGGGAGCTATGGCTACACCTTC
CDR3: CASSQQGSGSYGYTF

size: NA
V: TRBV18
J: TRBJ1-5
D: NA
DNA: TGTGCCAGCTCAACACAGACAGGCGTAAATCAGCCCCAGCATTTT
CDR3: CASSTQTGVNQPQHF

size: once
V: TRBV6-1
J: TRBJ1-4
D: TRBD1
DNA: TGTGCCAGCAGTGAATCACAGGGGGCAGGTGAAAAACTGTTTTTT
CDR3: CASSESQGAGEKLFF

size: NA
V: TRBV5-4
J: TRBJ1-2
D: NA
DNA: TGTGCCAGCAGCTTGGCAGGGGACGAGGGCTATGGCTACACCTTC
CDR3: CASSLAGDEGYGYTF

size: NA
V: TRBV7-2
J: TRBJ2-3
D: TRBD2
DNA: TGTGCCAGCAGTATTCTAGCGGGATGGGATACGCAGTATTTT
CDR3: CASSILAGWDTQYF

size: once
V: TRBV19
J: TRBJ1-2
D: NA
DNA: TGTGCCAGTAGTATAGCAACAGGCGGCTATGGCTACACCTTC
CDR3: CASSIATGGYGYTF

size: once
V: TRBV10-3
J: TRBJ2-1
D: TRBD2
DNA: TGTGCCATCAGAAAAACTCTAGCGGGTCGGGACAATGAGCAGTTCTTC
CDR3: CAIRKTLAGRDNEQFF

size: once
V: TRBV5-1
J: TRBJ2-1
D: TRBD2
DNA: TGCGCCAGCAGCACCACTGGGACTAGCGGGGTGGGTGTAGGCTACAATGAGCAGTTCTTC
CDR3: CASSTTGTSGVGVGYNEQFF

size: once
V: TRBV12-5
J: TRBJ1-5
D: NA
DNA: TGTGCTAGTGGAACAGGTAGCAATCAGCCCCAGCATTTT
CDR3: CASGTGSNQPQHF

size: NA
V: TRBV3-1/TRBV3-2
J: TRBJ1-2
D: TRBD1
DNA: TGTGCCAGCAGCCAGGGACAGGGGGTTTTTGACTATGGCTACACCTTC
CDR3: CASSQGQGVFDYGYTF

size: NA
V: TRBV7-2
J: TRBJ1-5
D: NA
DNA: TGTGCCAGCAGCTCGGACTGGAATAATCAGCCCCAGCATTTT
CDR3: CASSSDWNNQPQHF

size: NA
V: TRBV18
J: TRBJ1-2
D: NA
DNA: TGTGCCAGCTCACCACCGGGAGCTACTAACTATGGCTACACCTTC
CDR3: CASSPPGATNYGYTF

size: NA
V: TRBV12-5
J: TRBJ1-3
D: TRBD1
DNA: TGTGCTAGTGGTCCCCCTGGGACAGGCCTCTCTGGAAACACCATATATTTT
CDR3: CASGPPGTGLSGNTIYF

size: NA
V: TRBV7-9
J: TRBJ1-2
D: NA
DNA: TGTGCCAGCAGCTTAGATAGCAGGGCCTCCTATGGCTACACCTTC
CDR3: CASSLDSRASYGYTF

size: NA
V: TRBV5-8
J: TRBJ2-7
D: NA
DNA: TGTGCCAGCAGCCGAGAGGTCGAGCAGTACTTC
CDR3: CASSREVEQYF

size: NA
V: TRBV24-1
J: TRBJ2-1
D: TRBD1
DNA: TGTGCCACCAGTGATTTACGGAACAGGGGGCAACAGGAGCAGTTCTTC
CDR3: CATSDLRNRGQQEQFF

size: NA
V: TRBV24-1
J: TRBJ2-5
D: NA
DNA: TGTGCCACCAGTGATGCGATTCGGGAGACCCAGTACTTC
CDR3: CATSDAIRETQYF

size: NA
V: TRBV2
J: TRBJ1-1
D: TRBD1
DNA: TGTGCCAGCAGTGGCGAGGGGGCGGCTGAAGCTTTCTTT
CDR3: CASSGEGAAEAFF

size: NA
V: TRBV19
J: TRBJ2-1
D: NA
DNA: TGTGCCAGTAGTATGTATAGCGGAAGCTCCTACAATGAGCAGTTCTTC
CDR3: CASSMYSGSSYNEQFF

size: NA
V: TRBV27
J: TRBJ2-7
D: NA
DNA: TGTGCCAGCAGTTCCGGTCGGGGCTACGAGCAGTACTTC
CDR3: CASSSGRGYEQYF

size: NA
V: TRBV18
J: TRBJ1-3
D: NA
DNA: TGTGCCAGCTCTCCAGGAAGACAGGCCGGTGGAAACACCATATATTTT
CDR3: CASSPGRQAGGNTIYF